The text below deals with one TCR beta chain. The antigen is not known. Trimming removed 1 base at V and 7 bases at J, with 9 bases between. Germline loops: CDR1 SGHNT, CDR2 YYREEE (reference sequence). The CDR3 has 14 amino acids. The entry originates in a study of quantifying T cell responses using KT2 cells. As for the study in general: Reverse transcription used primers in the TCR alpha and beta constant regions. General observations from the study: The number of KT2 alpha and beta sequences was a linear function of input KT2 cells.

A single-stranded UMI oligo with SP2 sequence was ligated to cDNA 3' ends. An equimolar mix of RC1.1 and RC1.2 primed the beta chain across TRBC1 and TRBC2. TCRdb re-called the UMI-ligation and nested PCR reads with MiXCR, one entry per CDR3 protein. The data show tens of thousands of distinct CDR3 sequences, with 7.3% seen just once and 15% to 17% held by the top ten. Unfractionated PBMC were spiked with known numbers of KT2 clone cells. The clonotype was recovered from a human donor. The rearrangement uses TRBV5-4 and TRBJ1-6, with D possibly matching TRBD1 (5 bases). The sequencing input was PBMCs spiked with cells of the T cell clone KT2. The CDR3 coding sequence is TGTGCCAGCAGCTTGTCAGGGACGAATTCACCCCTCCACTTT. It specifies CASSLSGTNSPLHF.